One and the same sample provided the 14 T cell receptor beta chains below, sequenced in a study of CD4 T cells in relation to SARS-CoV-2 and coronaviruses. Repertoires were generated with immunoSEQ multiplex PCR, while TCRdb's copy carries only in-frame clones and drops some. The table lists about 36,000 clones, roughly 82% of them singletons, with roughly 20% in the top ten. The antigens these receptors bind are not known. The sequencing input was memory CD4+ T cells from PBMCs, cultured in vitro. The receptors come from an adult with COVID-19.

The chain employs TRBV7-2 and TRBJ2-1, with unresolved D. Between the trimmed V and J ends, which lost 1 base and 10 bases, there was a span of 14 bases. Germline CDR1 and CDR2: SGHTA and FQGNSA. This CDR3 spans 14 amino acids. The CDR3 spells CASSLEARTLEQFF. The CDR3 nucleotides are TGTGCCAGCAGCTTAGAGGCGCGGACGTTGGAGCAGTTCTTC.

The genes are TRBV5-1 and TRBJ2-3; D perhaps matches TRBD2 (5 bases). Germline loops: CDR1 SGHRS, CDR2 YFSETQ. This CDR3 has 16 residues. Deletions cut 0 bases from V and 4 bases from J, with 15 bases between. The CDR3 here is CASSLALSEDADTQYF. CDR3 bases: TGCGCCAGCAGCTTGGCCCTTAGCGAAGATGCAGATACGCAGTATTTT.

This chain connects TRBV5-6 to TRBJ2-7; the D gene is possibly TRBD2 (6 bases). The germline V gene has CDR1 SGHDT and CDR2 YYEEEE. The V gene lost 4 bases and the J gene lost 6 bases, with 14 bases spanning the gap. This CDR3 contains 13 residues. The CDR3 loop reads CASSHRDGSEQYF. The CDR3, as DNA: TGTGCCAGCAGCCACCGGGACGGGAGCGAGCAGTACTTC.

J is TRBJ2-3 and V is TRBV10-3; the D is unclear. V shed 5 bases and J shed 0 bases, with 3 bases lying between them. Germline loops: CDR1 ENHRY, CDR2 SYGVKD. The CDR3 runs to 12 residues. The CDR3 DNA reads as TGTGCCATCAGTCTTAGCACAGATACGCAGTATTTT. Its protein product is CAISLSTDTQYF.

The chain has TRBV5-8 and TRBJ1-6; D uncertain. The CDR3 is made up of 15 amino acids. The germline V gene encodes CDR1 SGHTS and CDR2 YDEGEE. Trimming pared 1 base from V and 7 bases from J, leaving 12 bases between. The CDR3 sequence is CASSLQRGPNSPLHF. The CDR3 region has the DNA TGTGCCAGCAGCTTGCAGCGGGGTCCAAATTCACCCCTCCACTTT.

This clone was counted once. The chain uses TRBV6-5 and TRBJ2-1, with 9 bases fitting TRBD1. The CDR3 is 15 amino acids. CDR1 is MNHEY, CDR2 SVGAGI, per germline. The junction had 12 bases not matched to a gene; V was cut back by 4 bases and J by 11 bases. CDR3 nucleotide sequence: TGTGCCAGCAGTTCGAACATTGTGGGGACAGGGAAGCAGTTCTTC. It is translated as CASSSNIVGTGKQFF.

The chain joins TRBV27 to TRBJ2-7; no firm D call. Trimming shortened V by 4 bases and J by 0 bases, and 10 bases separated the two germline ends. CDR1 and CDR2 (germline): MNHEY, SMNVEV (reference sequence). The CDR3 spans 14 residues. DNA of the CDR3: TGTGCCAGCAGTTCTCAAGGGTCCTCCTACGAGCAGTACTTC. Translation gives CASSSQGSSYEQYF.

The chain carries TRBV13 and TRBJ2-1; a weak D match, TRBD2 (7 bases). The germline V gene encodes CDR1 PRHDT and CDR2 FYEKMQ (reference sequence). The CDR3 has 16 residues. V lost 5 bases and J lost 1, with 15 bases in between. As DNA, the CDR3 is TGTGCCAGCAGCCACAAACGGGGGGCGTCCTACAATGAGCAGTTCTTC. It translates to CASSHKRGASYNEQFF.

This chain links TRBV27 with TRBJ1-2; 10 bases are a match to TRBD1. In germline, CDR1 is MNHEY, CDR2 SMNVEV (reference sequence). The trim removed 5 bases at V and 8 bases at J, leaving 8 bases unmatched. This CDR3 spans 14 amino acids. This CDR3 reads CASSKRDRGSGYTF. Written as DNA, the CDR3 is TGTGCCAGCAGTAAAAGGGACAGGGGCTCAGGCTACACCTTC.

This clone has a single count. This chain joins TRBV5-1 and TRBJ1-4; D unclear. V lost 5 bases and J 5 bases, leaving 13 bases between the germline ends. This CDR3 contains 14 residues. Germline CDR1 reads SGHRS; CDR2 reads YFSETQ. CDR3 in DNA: TGCGCCAGCAGGTTCATAGGGCAGAATGAAAAACTGTTTTTT. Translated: CASRFIGQNEKLFF.

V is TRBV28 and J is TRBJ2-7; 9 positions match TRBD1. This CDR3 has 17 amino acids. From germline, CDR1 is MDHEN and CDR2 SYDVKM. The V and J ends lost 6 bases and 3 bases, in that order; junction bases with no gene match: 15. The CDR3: CASRTLSTGQGFYEQYF. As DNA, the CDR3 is TGTGCCAGCAGGACATTGAGTACGGGACAGGGCTTCTACGAGCAGTACTTC.

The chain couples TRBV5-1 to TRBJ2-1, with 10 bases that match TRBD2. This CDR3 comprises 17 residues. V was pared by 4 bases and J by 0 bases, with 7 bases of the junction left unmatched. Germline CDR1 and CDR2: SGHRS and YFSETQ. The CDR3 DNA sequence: TGCGCCAGCAGCCCGCCTTCTAGCGGGAGCTCCTACAATGAGCAGTTCTTC. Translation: CASSPPSSGSSYNEQFF. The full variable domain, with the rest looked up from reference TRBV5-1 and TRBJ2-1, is KAGVTQTPRYLIKTRGQQVTLSCSPISGHRSVSWYQQTPGQGLQFLFEYFSETQRNKGNFPGRFSGRQFSNSRSEMNVSTLELGDSALYLCASSPPSSGSSYNEQFFGPGTRLTVL.

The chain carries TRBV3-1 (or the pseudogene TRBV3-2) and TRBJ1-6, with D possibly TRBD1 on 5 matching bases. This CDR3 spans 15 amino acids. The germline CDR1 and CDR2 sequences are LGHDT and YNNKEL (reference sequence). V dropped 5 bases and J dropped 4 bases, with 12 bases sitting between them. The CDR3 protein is CASSVRDGYNSPLHF. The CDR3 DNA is TGTGCCAGCAGCGTCCGGGACGGATATAATTCACCCCTCCACTTT.

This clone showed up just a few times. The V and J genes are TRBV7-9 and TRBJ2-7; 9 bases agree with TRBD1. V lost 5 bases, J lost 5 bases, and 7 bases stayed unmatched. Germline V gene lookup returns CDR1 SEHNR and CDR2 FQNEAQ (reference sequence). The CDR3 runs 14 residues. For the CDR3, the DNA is TGTGCCAGCAGCCCCGAGACAGGGGGACACGAGCAGTACTTC. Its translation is CASSPETGGHEQYF.